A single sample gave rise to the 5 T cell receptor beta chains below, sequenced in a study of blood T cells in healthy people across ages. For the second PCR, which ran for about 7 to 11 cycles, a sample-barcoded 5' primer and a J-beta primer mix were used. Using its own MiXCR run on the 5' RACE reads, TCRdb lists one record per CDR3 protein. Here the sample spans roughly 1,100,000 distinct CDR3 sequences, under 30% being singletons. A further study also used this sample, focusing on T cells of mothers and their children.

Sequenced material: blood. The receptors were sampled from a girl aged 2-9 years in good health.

The CDR3 DNA sequence: TGCGCCAGCAGCTCGGGGACAGTCCAGGGCGGGGAGCTGTTTTTT. Protein: CASSSGTVQGGELFF. The chain links TRBV5-1 to TRBJ2-2; TRBD1 matches 7 bases. V gave up 3 bases and J gave up 7 bases; unmatched junction bases: 9. Germline CDR1 and CDR2: SGHRS and YFSETQ. The CDR3 spans 15 residues. The full variable domain, its missing parts supplied by reference TRBV5-1 and TRBJ2-2, is KAGVTQTPRYLIKTRGQQVTLSCSPISGHRSVSWYQQTPGQGLQFLFEYFSETQRNKGNFPGRFSGRQFSNSRSEMNVSTLELGDSALYLCASSSGTVQGGELFFGEGSRLTVL.

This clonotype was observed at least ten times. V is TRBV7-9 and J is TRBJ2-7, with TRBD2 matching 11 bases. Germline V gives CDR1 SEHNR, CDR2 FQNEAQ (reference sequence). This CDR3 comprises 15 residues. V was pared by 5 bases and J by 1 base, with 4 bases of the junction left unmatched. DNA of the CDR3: TGTGCCAGCAGCCCCGGGACTAGCGGTTCCTACGAGCAGTACTTC. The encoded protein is CASSPGTSGSYEQYF.

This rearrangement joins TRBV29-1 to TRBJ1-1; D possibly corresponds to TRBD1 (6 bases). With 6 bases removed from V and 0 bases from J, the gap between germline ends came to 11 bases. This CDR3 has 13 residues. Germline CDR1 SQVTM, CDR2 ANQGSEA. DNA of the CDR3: TGCAGCGTCATGGACAGTGTGAACACTGAAGCTTTCTTT. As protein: CSVMDSVNTEAFF. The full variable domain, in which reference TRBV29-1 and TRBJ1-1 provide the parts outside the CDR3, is SAVISQKPSRDICQRGTSLTIQCQVDSQVTMMFWYRQQPGQSLTLIATANQGSEATYESGFVIDKFPISRPNLTFSTLTVSNMSPEDSSIYLCSVMDSVNTEAFFGQGTRLTVV.

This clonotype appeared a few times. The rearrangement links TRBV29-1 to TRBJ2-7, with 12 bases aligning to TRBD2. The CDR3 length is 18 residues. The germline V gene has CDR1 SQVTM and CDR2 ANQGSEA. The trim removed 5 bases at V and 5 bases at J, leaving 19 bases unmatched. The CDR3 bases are TGCAGCGTTTCTACCGTACACGGACTAGCGGGATCTGTACACGAGCAGTACTTC. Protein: CSVSTVHGLAGSVHEQYF.

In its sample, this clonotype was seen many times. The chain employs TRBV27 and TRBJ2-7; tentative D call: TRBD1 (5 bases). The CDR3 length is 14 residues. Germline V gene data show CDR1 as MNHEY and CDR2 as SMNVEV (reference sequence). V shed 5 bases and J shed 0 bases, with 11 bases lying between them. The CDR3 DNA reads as TGTGCCAGCAGTGGGCCGGACAACTCCTACGAGCAGTACTTC. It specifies CASSGPDNSYEQYF.